Sequencing of this T cell receptor (beta chain) was carried out in a study of blood T cell repertoires in COVID-19. At the level of the study: Some COVID-19 samples were acute and others convalescent; all came from the United States, Italy and Spain.

The V gene's germline CDR1 is MNHEY and CDR2 SVGEGT. Trimming pared 3 bases from V and 6 bases from J, leaving 21 bases between. This CDR3 spans 18 amino acids. In the study's own analysis: Nucleated cell number was recorded as an estimate derived from reference gene primer amplification. The data were produced by immunoSEQ multiplex PCR, yet TCRdb's version contains in-frame clones alone and is incomplete. That table furnishes V, J and clone size, whereas the DNA furnished D and trimming. The sample has roughly 180,000 clones, around 85% seen once. J is TRBJ1-6 and V is TRBV6-2 or TRBV6-3, with unresolved D. The sequence came from an elderly man with COVID-19, enrolled during active disease. The sequencing sample was made of peripheral blood. CDR3 in amino acids: CASSYYRSWQVLNSPLHF. The DNA for the CDR3 is TGTGCCAGCAGTTATTATCGATCATGGCAGGTCCTTAATTCACCCCTCCACTTT.